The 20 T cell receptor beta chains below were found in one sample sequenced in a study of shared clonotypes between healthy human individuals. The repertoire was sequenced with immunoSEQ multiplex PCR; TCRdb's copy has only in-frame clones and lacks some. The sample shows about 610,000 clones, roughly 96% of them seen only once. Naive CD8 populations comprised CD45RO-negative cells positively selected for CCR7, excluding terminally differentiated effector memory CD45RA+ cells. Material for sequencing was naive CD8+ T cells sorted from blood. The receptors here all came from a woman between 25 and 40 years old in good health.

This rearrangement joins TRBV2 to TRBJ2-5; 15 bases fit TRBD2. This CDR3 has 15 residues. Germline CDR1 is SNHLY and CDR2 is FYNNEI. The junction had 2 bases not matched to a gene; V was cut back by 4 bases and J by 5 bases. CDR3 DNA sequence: TGTGCCAGCAGTGCAGGGACTAGCGGGAGGGAGACCCAGTACTTC. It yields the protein CASSAGTSGRETQYF.

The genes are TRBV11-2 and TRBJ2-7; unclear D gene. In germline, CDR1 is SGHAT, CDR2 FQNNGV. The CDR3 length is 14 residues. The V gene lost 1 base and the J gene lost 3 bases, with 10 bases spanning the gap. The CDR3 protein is CASSLGAGDYEQYF. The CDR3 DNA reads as TGTGCCAGCAGCTTAGGGGCAGGAGACTACGAGCAGTACTTC. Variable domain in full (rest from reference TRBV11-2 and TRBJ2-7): EAGVAQSPRYKIIEKRQSVAFWCNPISGHATLYWYQQILGQGPKLLIQFQNNGVVDDSQLPKDRFSAERLKGVDSTLKIQPAKLEDSAVYLCASSLGAGDYEQYFGPGTRLTVT.

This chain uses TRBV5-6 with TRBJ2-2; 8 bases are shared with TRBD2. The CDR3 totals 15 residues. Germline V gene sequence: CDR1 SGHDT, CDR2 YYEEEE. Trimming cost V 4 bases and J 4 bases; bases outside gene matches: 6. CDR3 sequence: CASSVLLAGTGELFF. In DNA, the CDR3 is TGTGCCAGCAGCGTTTTGCTAGCGGGCACCGGGGAGCTGTTTTTT.

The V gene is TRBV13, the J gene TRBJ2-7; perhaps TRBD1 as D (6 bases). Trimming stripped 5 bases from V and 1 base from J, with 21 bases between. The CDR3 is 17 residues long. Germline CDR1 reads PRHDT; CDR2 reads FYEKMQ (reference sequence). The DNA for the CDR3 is TGTGCCAGCAGCGCAAGGACAGCAACTCGTGGGTCCTACGAGCAGTACTTC. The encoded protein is CASSARTATRGSYEQYF.

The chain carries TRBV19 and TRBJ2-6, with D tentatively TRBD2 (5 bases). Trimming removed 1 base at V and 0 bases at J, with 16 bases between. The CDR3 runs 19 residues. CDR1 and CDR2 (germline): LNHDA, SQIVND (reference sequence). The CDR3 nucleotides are TGTGCCAGTAGTATAGCCAGGACTCTGAAGTCCTCTGGGGCCAACGTCCTGACTTTC. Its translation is CASSIARTLKSSGANVLTF.

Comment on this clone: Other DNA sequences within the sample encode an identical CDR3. The CDR3 region is CASSIRDRNQPQHF. Written as DNA, the CDR3 is TGTGCCAGTAGTATAAGGGACAGAAATCAGCCCCAGCATTTT. This rearrangement joins TRBV19 to TRBJ1-5; 7 bases align to TRBD1. The germline V gene has CDR1 LNHDA and CDR2 SQIVND (reference sequence). V shed 2 bases, J shed 4 bases, and the junction held 2 bases outside the gene matches. This CDR3 is 14 amino acids long. The entire variable domain, with the rest obtained from reference TRBV19 and TRBJ1-5, is as follows: DGGITQSPKYLFRKEGQNVTLSCEQNLNHDAMYWYRQDPGQGLRLIYYSQIVNDFQKGDIAEGYSVSREKKESFPLTVTSAQKNPTAFYLCASSIRDRNQPQHFGDGTRLSIL.

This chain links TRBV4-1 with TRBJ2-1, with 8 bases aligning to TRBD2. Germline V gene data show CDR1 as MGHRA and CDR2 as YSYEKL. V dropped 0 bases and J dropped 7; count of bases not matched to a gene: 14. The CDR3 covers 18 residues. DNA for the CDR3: TGCGCCAGCAGCCAAGAGGCCGCAATAACTAGCGGAAGGAATGAGCAGTTCTTC. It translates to CASSQEAAITSGRNEQFF.

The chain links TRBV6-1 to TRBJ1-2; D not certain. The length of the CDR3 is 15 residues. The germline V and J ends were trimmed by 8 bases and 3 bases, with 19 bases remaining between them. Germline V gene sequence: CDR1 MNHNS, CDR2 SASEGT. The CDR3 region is CASPLPLVRDYGYTF. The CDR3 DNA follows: TGTGCCAGCCCCCTACCACTCGTACGGGACTATGGCTACACCTTC.

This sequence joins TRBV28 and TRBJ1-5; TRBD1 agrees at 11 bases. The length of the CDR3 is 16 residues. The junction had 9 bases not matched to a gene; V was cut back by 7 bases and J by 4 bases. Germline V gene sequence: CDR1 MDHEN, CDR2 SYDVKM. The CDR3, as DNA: TGTGCCAGCACCCCGGACAGGGGGCTTAAGAATCAGCCCCAGCATTTT. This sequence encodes CASTPDRGLKNQPQHF.

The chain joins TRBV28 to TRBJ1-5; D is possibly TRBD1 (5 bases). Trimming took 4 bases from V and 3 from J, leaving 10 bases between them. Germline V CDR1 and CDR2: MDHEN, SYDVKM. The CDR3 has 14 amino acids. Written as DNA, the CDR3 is TGTGCCAGCAGTTCAGGGATCGACAATCAGCCCCAGCATTTT. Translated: CASSSGIDNQPQHF.

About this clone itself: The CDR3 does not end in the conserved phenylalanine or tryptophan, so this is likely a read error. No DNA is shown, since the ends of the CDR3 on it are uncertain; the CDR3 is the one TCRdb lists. The CDR3 protein is CASSPPPRWARV. The chain recombines TRBV27 with TRBJ1-1; no check of the table's D call, TRBD1, against the DNA was made. The CDR3 numbers 12 amino acids, ends counted. Germline lookup yields CDR1 MNHEY and CDR2 SMNVEV (reference sequence).

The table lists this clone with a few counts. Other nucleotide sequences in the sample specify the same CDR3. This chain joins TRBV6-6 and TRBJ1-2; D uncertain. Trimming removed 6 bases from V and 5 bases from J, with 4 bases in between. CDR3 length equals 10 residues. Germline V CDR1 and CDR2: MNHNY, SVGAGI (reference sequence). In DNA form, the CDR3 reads TGTGCCAGCAGGGGATATGGCTACACCTTC. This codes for CASRGYGYTF.

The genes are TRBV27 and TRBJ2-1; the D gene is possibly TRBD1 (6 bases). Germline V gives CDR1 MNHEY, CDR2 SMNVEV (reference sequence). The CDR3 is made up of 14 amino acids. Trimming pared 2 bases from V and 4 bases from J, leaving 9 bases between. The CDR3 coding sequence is TGTGCCAGCAGTTTAGCGACAGGATACAATGAGCAGTTCTTC. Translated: CASSLATGYNEQFF.

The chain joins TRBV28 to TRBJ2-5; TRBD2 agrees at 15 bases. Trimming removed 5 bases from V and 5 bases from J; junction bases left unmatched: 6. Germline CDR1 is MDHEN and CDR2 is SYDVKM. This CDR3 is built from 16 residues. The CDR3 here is CASSPRTSGRGETQYF. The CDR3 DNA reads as TGTGCCAGCAGTCCCCGGACTAGCGGGAGGGGGGAGACCCAGTACTTC.

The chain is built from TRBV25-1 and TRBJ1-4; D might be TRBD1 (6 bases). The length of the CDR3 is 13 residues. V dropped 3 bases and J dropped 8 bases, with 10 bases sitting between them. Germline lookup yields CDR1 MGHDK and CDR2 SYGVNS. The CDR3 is CASSDSRGEKLFF. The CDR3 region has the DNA TGTGCCAGCAGTGATTCCAGGGGAGAAAAACTGTTTTTT.

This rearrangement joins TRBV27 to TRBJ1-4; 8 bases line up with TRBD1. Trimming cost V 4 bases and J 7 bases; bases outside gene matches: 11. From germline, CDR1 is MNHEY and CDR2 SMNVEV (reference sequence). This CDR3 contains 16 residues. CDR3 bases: TGTGCCAGCAGTTCATCCAGGGGGCGCGGGCCTGAAAAACTGTTTTTT. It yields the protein CASSSSRGRGPEKLFF.

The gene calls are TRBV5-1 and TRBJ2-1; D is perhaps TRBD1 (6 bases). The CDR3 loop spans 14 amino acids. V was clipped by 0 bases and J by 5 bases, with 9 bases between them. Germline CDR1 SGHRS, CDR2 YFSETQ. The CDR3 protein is CASSLGTAHNEQFF. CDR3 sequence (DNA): TGCGCCAGCAGCTTGGGGACAGCTCACAATGAGCAGTTCTTC.

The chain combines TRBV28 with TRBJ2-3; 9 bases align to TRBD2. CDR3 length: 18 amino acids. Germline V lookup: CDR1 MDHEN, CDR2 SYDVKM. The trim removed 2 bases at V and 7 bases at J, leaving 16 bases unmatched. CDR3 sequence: CASSLDTLIAGVFNTQYF. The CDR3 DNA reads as TGTGCCAGCAGTTTAGACACACTTATAGCGGGAGTTTTTAATACGCAGTATTTT.

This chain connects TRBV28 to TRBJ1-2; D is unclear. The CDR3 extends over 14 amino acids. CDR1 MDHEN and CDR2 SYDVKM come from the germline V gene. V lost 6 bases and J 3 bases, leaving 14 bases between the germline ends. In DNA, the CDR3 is TGTGCCAGCAGCCCCGTAGATATGTACTATGGCTACACCTTC. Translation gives CASSPVDMYYGYTF.

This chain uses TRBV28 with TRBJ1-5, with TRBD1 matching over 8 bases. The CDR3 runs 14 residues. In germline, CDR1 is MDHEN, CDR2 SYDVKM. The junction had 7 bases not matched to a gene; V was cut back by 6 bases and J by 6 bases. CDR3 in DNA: TGTGCCAGCAGCCCGGACAGGGTCCCTCAGCCCCAGCATTTT. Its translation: CASSPDRVPQPQHF.